The 32 T cell receptor beta chains below all came from one sample that was sequenced in a study of cytomegalovirus exposure and HLA in healthy donors. The PCR had 60 Vbeta and 13 Jbeta primers. Libraries were prepared by immunoSEQ multiplex PCR; TCRdb keeps only in-frame clonotypes and omits some of them. The clone table shows approximately 140,000 clones, with the ten largest holding 2% to 3%. The sample consisted of PBMCs. The receptors shown here come from a man aged 40-50 years in good health and CMV-seronegative.

The J gene is TRBJ2-5, the V gene TRBV7-2; 8 positions agree with TRBD2. V dropped 3 bases and J dropped 5; count of bases not matched to a gene: 8. CDR1 is SGHTA and CDR2 is FQGNSA in the germline V gene. The CDR3 is 15 residues long. CDR3 nucleotides: TGTGCCAGCAGCTTTGGTAGCGGGGCGACTGAGACCCAGTACTTC. Protein: CASSFGSGATETQYF.

This rearrangement joins TRBV5-4 to TRBJ2-5; perhaps TRBD1 as D (6 bases). CDR3 length: 16 amino acids. Trimming pared 2 bases from V and 2 bases from J, leaving 16 bases between. Germline V lookup: CDR1 SGHNT, CDR2 YYREEE (reference sequence). The chain's CDR3 is CASSLSLGTSQETQYF. The CDR3 nucleotides are TGTGCCAGCAGCTTAAGTCTCGGGACATCACAAGAGACCCAGTACTTC.

The chain has TRBV9 and TRBJ1-2; 8 nucleotides line up with TRBD1. V trimming: 4 bases; J trimming: 4 bases; junction bases outside the gene matches: 6. This CDR3 spans 14 amino acids. Looked up from germline, CDR1 is SGDLS and CDR2 is YYNGEE. The CDR3 region has the DNA TGTGCCAGCAGCCGGGGACAGGAGGGCTATGGCTACACCTTC. Residues: CASSRGQEGYGYTF.

The chain has TRBV11-1 and TRBJ1-4; 7 bases agree with TRBD1. After removal of 4 bases from V and 5 bases from J, the junction contained 7 bases not matched to a gene. Germline CDR1 SGHAT, CDR2 FQDESV (reference sequence). CDR3 length equals 15 residues. The CDR3 loop reads CASSSSGQLNEKLFF. CDR3 in DNA: TGTGCCAGCAGCTCCTCGGGACAGTTGAATGAAAAACTGTTTTTT.

The chain employs TRBV5-4 and TRBJ2-3, with 11 bases lining up with TRBD1. With 5 bases clipped from V and 4 bases from J, the junction kept 3 bases outside the gene matches. CDR3 size: 14 residues. Germline lookup yields CDR1 SGHNT and CDR2 YYREEE (reference sequence). CDR3 bases: TGTGCCAGCAGTGGGACAGGGGGTGCAGATACGCAGTATTTT. Translating it yields CASSGTGGADTQYF.

This chain links TRBV4-2 with TRBJ2-5, with TRBD1 matching 7 bases. Germline values: CDR1 LGHNA, CDR2 YNFKEQ. There are 14 residues in the CDR3. V lost 3 bases and J lost 1; bases outside the gene matches: 2. The CDR3 loop is CASSHRTGQETQYF. CDR3 nucleotides: TGTGCCAGCAGCCACCGGACAGGCCAAGAGACCCAGTACTTC.

The chain is built from TRBV7-3 and TRBJ2-7; 9 bases agree with TRBD1. Trimming cost V 5 bases and J 5 bases; bases outside gene matches: 4. Per germline, CDR1 SGHTA and CDR2 FQGTGA. This CDR3 is built from 13 residues. CDR3 in amino acids: CASSPGQGNEQYF. Written as DNA, the CDR3 is TGTGCCAGCAGCCCGGGACAGGGTAACGAGCAGTACTTC.

CDR3 nucleotide sequence: TGTGCCAGCAGCCCCGGGGGGGGGAACACCGGGGAGCTGTTTTTT. Its translation: CASSPGGGNTGELFF. The chain carries TRBV25-1 and TRBJ2-2, with 8 bases fitting TRBD2. The V gene end was trimmed by 6 bases and the J gene end by 1 base; junction bases not matched to a gene: 4. Germline CDR1 is MGHDK and CDR2 is SYGVNS. The CDR3 loop spans 15 amino acids.

The rearrangement uses TRBV27 and TRBJ1-2; 8 bases agree with TRBD1. The germline V gene has CDR1 MNHEY and CDR2 SMNVEV (reference sequence). The ends lost 4 bases at V and 3 bases at J; junction bases unmatched: 13. The CDR3 is made up of 17 amino acids. In DNA form, the CDR3 reads TGTGCCAGCAGTTCCCAGGACAGGGCAGAGGGTTACTATGGCTACACCTTC. It specifies CASSSQDRAEGYYGYTF.

V and J are TRBV7-9 and TRBJ2-5, with 11 nucleotides matching TRBD2. V trimming: 7 bases; J trimming: 4 bases; junction bases outside the gene matches: 8. There are 15 residues in the CDR3. From germline, CDR1 is SEHNR and CDR2 FQNEAQ (reference sequence). CDR3 protein: CASTLAGGQRETQYF. CDR3 DNA: TGTGCCAGCACCCTAGCGGGGGGACAGAGAGAGACCCAGTACTTC.

The chain joins TRBV6-5 to TRBJ2-5, with 7 bases lining up with TRBD2. Germline V gene sequence: CDR1 MNHEY, CDR2 SVGAGI. The CDR3 length is 15 residues. In DNA, the CDR3 is TGTGCTGCCCAGGGCGGCGGGGGAGGGCAAGAGACCCAGTACTTC. Protein sequence: CAAQGGGGGQETQYF.

The chain joins TRBV7-8 to TRBJ2-4, with D possibly matching TRBD2 (6 bases). Germline-derived CDR1 and CDR2 are SGHVS and FQNEAQ. V was trimmed by 4 bases and J by 1 base, leaving 11 bases between them. This CDR3 is built from 15 residues. The CDR3 nucleotides read TGTGCCAGCAGCTGGTCTGGGGGGGCCAAAAACATTCAGTACTTC. Its protein is CASSWSGGAKNIQYF. The whole variable domain, remainder taken from reference TRBV7-8 and TRBJ2-4, is GAGVSQSPRYKVAKRGQDVALRCDPISGHVSLFWYQQALGQGPEFLTYFQNEAQLDKSGLPSDRFFAERPEGSVSTLKIQRTQQEDSAVYLCASSWSGGAKNIQYFGAGTRLSVL.

V and J are TRBV19 and TRBJ1-6; 9 bases align to TRBD1. This CDR3 contains 15 residues. CDR1 LNHDA and CDR2 SQIVND come from the germline V gene (reference sequence). J was trimmed by 4 bases and V by 7 bases; bases with no gene match: 5. CDR3 sequence (DNA): TGTGCCAGTACCTCAGGACAGGGGTATAATTCACCCCTCCACTTT. Translation gives CASTSGQGYNSPLHF.

The rearrangement uses TRBV4-2 and TRBJ1-4; D possibly corresponds to TRBD1 (5 bases). CDR1 LGHNA and CDR2 YNFKEQ come from the germline V gene. V lost 0 bases and J 1 base, leaving 9 bases between the germline ends. This CDR3 comprises 16 residues. As DNA, the CDR3 is TGTGCCAGCAGCCAAGAAGGGGTCAGAACTAATGAAAAACTGTTTTTT. This translates into CASSQEGVRTNEKLFF.

This sequence joins TRBV6-4 and TRBJ1-1, with a tentative D call TRBD1 (5 bases). V shed 0 bases and J shed 2 bases, with 7 bases lying between them. CDR1 MRHNA and CDR2 SNTAGT come from the germline V gene. This CDR3 comprises 14 residues. The CDR3 DNA is TGTGCCAGCAGTGACTCCGACAGCAACACTGAAGCTTTCTTT. Translating it yields CASSDSDSNTEAFF.

This chain joins TRBV7-9 and TRBJ2-1; 10 bases match TRBD2. Per germline, CDR1 SEHNR and CDR2 FQNEAQ (reference sequence). V trimming: 2 bases; J trimming: 10 bases; junction bases outside the gene matches: 5. The CDR3 consists of 14 residues. The CDR3 loop reads CASSLTSGVREQFF. The CDR3 coding sequence is TGTGCCAGCAGCTTAACTAGCGGGGTGAGGGAGCAGTTCTTC.

The chain is built from TRBV5-4 and TRBJ1-1; the D gene is possibly TRBD1 (6 bases). CDR3 length equals 15 residues. V lost 4 bases and J 5 bases, leaving 18 bases between the germline ends. The germline V gene has CDR1 SGHNT and CDR2 YYREEE (reference sequence). The chain's CDR3 is CASSPESGAWTEAFF. In DNA, the CDR3 is TGTGCCAGCAGCCCGGAATCAGGGGCCTGGACTGAAGCTTTCTTT.

J is TRBJ2-7 and V is TRBV28, with 8 positions matching TRBD2. Per the germline V gene, CDR1 is MDHEN and CDR2 is SYDVKM. The CDR3 runs to 14 residues. V was clipped by 6 bases and J by 3 bases; unmatched bases: 7. The CDR3: CASRPGLGGYEQYF. The CDR3 region has the DNA TGTGCCAGCAGGCCGGGACTAGGTGGCTACGAGCAGTACTTC.

The genes are TRBV30 and TRBJ2-4, with D possibly matching TRBD2 (6 bases). This CDR3 has 10 residues. Germline CDR1 is GTSNPN and CDR2 is SVGIG (reference sequence). Deletions cut 5 bases from V and 8 bases from J, with 7 bases between. The CDR3 DNA sequence: TGTGCCTGGGGAGGGCACATTCAGTACTTC. Translating it yields CAWGGHIQYF.

The V and J genes are TRBV5-1 and TRBJ2-2, with no clear D. The CDR3 has 13 residues. CDR1 and CDR2 from the germline V gene are SGHRS and YFSETQ. Trimming removed 3 bases from V and 6 bases from J, with 9 bases in between. The CDR3 sequence: CASSWVGAGELFF. The CDR3 nucleotides read TGCGCCAGCAGCTGGGTAGGAGCCGGGGAGCTGTTTTTT.

The chain links TRBV11-1 to TRBJ2-5, with a weak D call TRBD1 (6 bases). This CDR3 spans 13 amino acids. V shed 1 base and J shed 9 bases, with 12 bases lying between them. Germline V gives CDR1 SGHAT, CDR2 FQDESV (reference sequence). CDR3 nucleotides: TGTGCCAGCAGCTTAGAGGCACAGGGTGCCCAGTACTTC. The encoded protein is CASSLEAQGAQYF.

The chain links TRBV7-9 to TRBJ1-1, with D possibly being TRBD1 (5 bases). In germline, CDR1 is SEHNR, CDR2 FQNEAQ (reference sequence). V gave up 5 bases and J gave up 9 bases, with 13 bases separating them. This CDR3 is built from 12 residues. The chain's CDR3 is CASSPGSIKAFF. The CDR3, as DNA: TGTGCCAGCAGCCCAGGGTCAATCAAAGCTTTCTTT.

V usage is TRBV19 and J usage is TRBJ1-3; D possibly corresponds to TRBD1 (6 bases). CDR3 size: 14 residues. Germline V gives CDR1 LNHDA, CDR2 SQIVND (reference sequence). Trimming pared 5 bases from V and 0 bases from J, leaving 8 bases between. The CDR3 here is CASSGQSSGNTIYF. In DNA form, the CDR3 reads TGTGCCAGTAGTGGACAGAGCTCTGGAAACACCATATATTTT.

This chain connects TRBV18 to TRBJ2-5; D perhaps matches TRBD2 (7 bases). This CDR3 is built from 16 residues. Germline V gene sequence: CDR1 KGHSH, CDR2 LQKENI. V lost 6 bases and J 2 bases, leaving 19 bases between the germline ends. The CDR3 protein is CASSPAWGGLQETQYF. The CDR3 DNA reads TGTGCCAGCTCGCCCGCCTGGGGGGGCCTTCAAGAGACCCAGTACTTC.

V usage is TRBV20-1 and J usage is TRBJ2-7, with unresolved D. The ends were cut back, 7 bases at V and 2 bases at J, with 9 bases in the middle. This CDR3 spans 11 amino acids. The germline gives CDR1 DFQATT, CDR2 SNEGSKA (reference sequence). The CDR3 protein is CSGVAAYEQYF. DNA of the CDR3: TGCAGTGGGGTTGCGGCCTACGAGCAGTACTTC.

The V call is TRBV7-2, the J call TRBJ2-7; 15 positions agree with TRBD2. The V and J ends lost 5 bases and 8 bases, in that order; junction bases with no gene match: 10. The CDR3 extends over 16 amino acids. Germline values: CDR1 SGHTA, CDR2 FQGNSA. The CDR3 sequence is CASSEQGLAGGAQQYF. As DNA, the CDR3 is TGTGCCAGCAGCGAACAAGGACTAGCGGGGGGGGCTCAGCAGTACTTC.

CDR3 in DNA: TGCAGCGTTGACTTGGGGCACACAGATACGCAGTATTTT. Its translation: CSVDLGHTDTQYF. The V gene is TRBV29-1, the J gene TRBJ2-3; the D gene is possibly TRBD1 (5 bases). Germline CDR1 is SQVTM and CDR2 is ANQGSEA. The CDR3 is 13 amino acids. The germline V and J ends were trimmed by 3 bases and 2 bases, with 9 bases remaining between them.

This rearrangement joins TRBV5-1 to TRBJ2-3; maybe TRBD1 (6 bases). The germline CDR1 and CDR2 sequences are SGHRS and YFSETQ. CDR3 length equals 16 residues. Deletions cut 0 bases from V and 5 bases from J, with 16 bases between. The CDR3: CASSLDRVATQDTQYF. DNA of the CDR3: TGCGCCAGCAGCTTGGACAGGGTGGCAACACAAGATACGCAGTATTTT.

The chain employs TRBV7-7 and TRBJ2-2, with a weak D call TRBD1 (6 bases). CDR1 is SSHAT, CDR2 FNYEAQ, per germline (reference sequence). V shed 1 base and J shed 5 bases, with 11 bases lying between them. The CDR3 loop spans 15 amino acids. CDR3 sequence (DNA): TGTGCCAGCAGCTTAGAGCCCAGGGGAACCGGGGAGCTGTTTTTT. Protein sequence: CASSLEPRGTGELFF.

The chain links TRBV7-2 to TRBJ1-1, with 7 bases identical to TRBD1. Germline CDR1 and CDR2: SGHTA and FQGNSA. The CDR3 runs 17 residues. The V and J ends lost 5 bases and 4 bases, in that order; junction bases with no gene match: 16. CDR3 protein: CASSVRYVTGVGTEAFF. CDR3 DNA: TGTGCCAGCAGCGTACGCTACGTAACAGGGGTTGGCACTGAAGCTTTCTTT.

The rearrangement uses TRBV11-2 and TRBJ1-6, with D possibly being TRBD1 (6 bases). Per germline, CDR1 SGHAT and CDR2 FQNNGV. The CDR3 has 17 amino acids. Between the trimmed V and J ends, which lost 7 bases and 3 bases, there was a span of 19 bases. The chain's CDR3 is CASTLEMGARYNSPLHF. CDR3 in DNA: TGTGCCAGCACTCTTGAAATGGGGGCCCGCTATAATTCACCCCTCCACTTT.

J is TRBJ1-1 and V is TRBV7-2, with 9 nucleotides matching TRBD1. This CDR3 has 16 amino acids. The ends lost 5 bases at V and 1 base at J; junction bases unmatched: 8. The V gene's germline CDR1 is SGHTA and CDR2 FQGNSA. The DNA of the CDR3 is TGTGCCAGCAGCCTCTGGGGACAGGGCGAGAACACTGAAGCTTTCTTT. Amino acids: CASSLWGQGENTEAFF.